Sequencing of this TCR beta chain was carried out in a study of PD-L1 blockade in urothelial cancer (dated by TCRdb to the late 2010s). Describing the broader study: Every patient began therapy in about 2014 and was given atezolizumab 1,200 mg intravenously every 3 weeks. Blood samples were analyzed 3 weeks after the start of treatment (second dose) and 6 weeks after the start of treatment. Pretreatment tumor samples, along with matched peripheral blood collected serially before and after atezolizumab treatment, underwent TCR sequencing. Several patients reached durable clinical benefit, while some 21 patients did not. Progression-free survival longer than 6 months counted as durable clinical benefit, and TCR features were additionally tested against both progression-free and overall survival. Somatic, immune and clinical correlates of response to PD-L1 blockade with atezolizumab in urothelial cancer were the focus of an exploratory multi-omic analysis. In the same patients, pretreatment tumors underwent whole exome sequencing and RNA sequencing in addition to TCR sequencing. Blood samples gave a median of about 130,000 T cells and 82,636 unique TCRs, with a median clonality of approximately 0.08. Patients had an ECOG performance status of 0 or 1 and had received between 0 and 3 prior chemotherapy regimens. About 90% of the 29 patients were identified as males with urothelial cancer of bladder origin, and a prior smoking history was reported by 18 of 29 patients. Just over 28 patients had pretreatment blood TCR-seq, some 25 had at least one posttreatment blood collection, and some 25 had tumor TCR-seq.

The germline V gene provides CDR1 ENHRY and CDR2 SYGVKD. V was cut back by 5 bases and J by 0 bases, leaving a gap of 11 bases between them. There are 15 amino acids in the CDR3, from cysteine to phenylalanine inclusive. Only CDR3 DNA is held: 45 bases, read in frame from base 1. Each PCR received spiked-in synthetic TCR analog templates so that absolute template abundance could be estimated from read counts. TCRbeta CDR3 regions were amplified from genomic DNA with bias-controlled V and J gene primers using the immunoSEQ assay. Sequencing of rearranged TCRbeta segments was performed at approximately 20X coverage. From the authors' description of their analysis: Sequencing errors were corrected by clustering and CDR3s were annotated against IMGT to assign V, D and J genes. Downstream analyses used only productive TCRbeta rearrangements, leaving out any out-of-frame or stop-codon sequences. Clonality was calculated as one minus the Shannon entropy normalized by the log of the number of unique productive sequences. Fisher's exact test with Benjamini-Hochberg correction, at a threshold of adjusted p below 0.01, was used to find clones that differed between time points or between blood and tumor. TCRdb took this table from immuneACCESS and kept in-frame rearrangements with V and J called. Such tables lack part of the clones; where checked against another copy, unresolved V genes explain under half of the gap, and the rest is unexplained. Clone size and the V and J calls come from that table; the DNA yielded D and trimming. The sample table lists around 30,000 clones, about 90% of them with a count of one. The ten top clones hold 3.1% of the sample.

Overall results and qualifications from the work: Because of the small sample size (n ≈ 27) and the many exploratory analyses performed, the results are intended to be regarded as hypothesis-generating. At 3 weeks after the start of treatment, tumor-associated TCR clones in peripheral blood had expanded more in patients with durable benefit (n of about 22, p = 0.022). Improved progression-free and overall survival was found to be associated with pretreatment peripheral blood TCR clonality below the median.

The cohort included 25 to 30 patients with locally advanced or metastatic urothelial carcinoma who were treated at Memorial Sloan Kettering on a trial protocol. Peripheral blood mononuclear cells were collected from each patient pretreatment and during treatment, giving between 1 and 8 total time points per patient. The Qiagen DNeasy Blood extraction kit was used to purify genomic DNA from total PBMCs and tumor samples. PBMCs were collected pretreatment and during treatment, and were isolated and stored as previously described. With regard to this clone: The antigen this receptor binds is unknown. The input lacks base qualities; no much larger clone sits a single base away.

This material consisted of PBMCs, taken around atezolizumab (anti-PD-L1) treatment. This clonotype originated in a man between 50 and 59 years old with urothelial cancer. The sequence is built from TRBV10-3 and TRBJ1-5; TRBD1 is possibly the D segment (6 matching bases). CDR3 sequence: CAISSDRNSNQPQHF. DNA sequence: TGTGCCATCAGTTCGGACAGAAATAGCAATCAGCCCCAGCATTTT.